Sequencing of this TCR beta chain was carried out in a study of T cells in Graves' hyperthyroidism and ophthalmopathy. Trimming shortened V by 0 bases and J by 9 bases, and 18 bases separated the two germline ends. The CDR3 length is 16 residues. Per germline, CDR1 MNHNS and CDR2 SASEGT. The investigators amplified TCR beta CDR3 regions from RNA transcripts. Carried out on the TCR CDR3, a first-round RT-PCR used the HTBI primer set. Using its own MiXCR run on the multiplex PCR reads, TCRdb lists one record per CDR3 protein. The table has 250,000 to 300,000 distinct CDR3 sequences, about 15% seen once. This clonotype was counted ten times or more.

The genes are TRBV6-1 and TRBJ2-1, with unresolved D. This receptor was identified in a woman aged 50 to 60 with Graves' hyperthyroidism that later progressed to Graves' ophthalmopathy. Sequencing input: blood. This chain's CDR3 is CASSEAVASTYSEQFF. The CDR3 bases are TGTGCCAGCAGTGAAGCTGTAGCTTCCACCTATAGTGAGCAGTTCTTC.